A selection of T cell receptor beta chains follows, all from one sample in a study of shared clonotypes between healthy human individuals. The table came from immunoSEQ multiplex PCR; TCRdb's copy has only in-frame clones and leaves some out. Of over 2 million clones listed, roughly 94% are singletons. The sequencing input was naive CD8+ T cells sorted from blood. The receptors shown here come from a man aged 18 to 29 in good health. Both conserved end residues are part of each CDR3. D genes are given only for firm matches. Size values are once, few and many counts, or a class for expanded clones, and some rows have none.

abundance: -; v_gene: TRBV28; d_gene: -; j_gene: TRBJ1-4; CDR3nt: TGTGCCAGCAGTACTATTAGGGAACAGGGTGAAAAACTGTTTTTT; CDR3aa: CASSTIREQGEKLFF
abundance: -; v_gene: TRBV5-4; d_gene: -; j_gene: TRBJ1-1; CDR3nt: TGTGCCAGCAGCTTGGGGGATGAGGTGAACACTGAAGCTTTCTTT; CDR3aa: CASSLGDEVNTEAFF
abundance: -; v_gene: TRBV5-1; d_gene: -; j_gene: TRBJ2-7; CDR3nt: TGCGCCAGCAGCTTGGTGTGGGGGGACGAGCAGTACTTC; CDR3aa: CASSLVWGDEQYF
abundance: -; v_gene: TRBV13; d_gene: TRBD1; j_gene: TRBJ2-7; CDR3nt: TGTGCCAGCAGCCCCGGGGACAGGCGCTACGAGCAGTACTTC; CDR3aa: CASSPGDRRYEQYF
abundance: -; v_gene: TRBV29-1; d_gene: TRBD2; j_gene: TRBJ2-7; CDR3nt: TGCAGCGTTGCTTCGTTAGCGGGGGGCTACGAGCAGTACTTC; CDR3aa: CSVASLAGGYEQYF
abundance: -; v_gene: TRBV27; d_gene: -; j_gene: TRBJ2-7; CDR3nt: TGTGCCAGCGGAGTATTTGCCTACGAGCAGTACTTC; CDR3aa: CASGVFAYEQYF
abundance: -; v_gene: TRBV14; d_gene: TRBD1; j_gene: TRBJ2-2; CDR3nt: TGTGCCAGCAGCCGTACGAGGGGGCCAACCGGGGAGCTGTTTTTT; CDR3aa: CASSRTRGPTGELFF
abundance: few; v_gene: TRBV15; d_gene: -; j_gene: TRBJ1-5; CDR3nt: TGTGCCACCAGCATAAGGCTATATTCGGGCAATCAGCCCCAGCATTTT; CDR3aa: CATSIRLYSGNQPQHF
abundance: -; v_gene: TRBV7-9; d_gene: TRBD1; j_gene: TRBJ2-5; CDR3nt: TGTGCCAGCAGGGCGGGACAGGGTATTGAGACCCAGTACTTC; CDR3aa: CASRAGQGIETQYF
abundance: -; v_gene: TRBV4-1; d_gene: TRBD2; j_gene: TRBJ2-7; CDR3nt: TGCGCCAGCAGCCAAGGAAGCCTAGCGGGGGACTCCTACGAGCAGTACTTC; CDR3aa: CASSQGSLAGDSYEQYF
abundance: -; v_gene: TRBV5-4; d_gene: -; j_gene: TRBJ2-7; CDR3nt: TGTGCCAGCAGCCCCTGGGCCGGTCGGGACGAGCAGTACTTC; CDR3aa: CASSPWAGRDEQYF
abundance: -; v_gene: TRBV19; d_gene: TRBD1; j_gene: TRBJ1-2; CDR3nt: TGTGCCAGTAGTATAGATCCCTCGGTGACAGGGGAGAACTATGGCTACACCTTC; CDR3aa: CASSIDPSVTGENYGYTF
abundance: -; v_gene: TRBV27; d_gene: -; j_gene: TRBJ1-2; CDR3nt: TGTGCCAGCAGTTCCCTTCAAGGCTTGGGGGCGGACGGCTACACCTTC; CDR3aa: CASSSLQGLGADGYTF
abundance: -; v_gene: TRBV5-6; d_gene: TRBD1; j_gene: TRBJ2-1; CDR3nt: TGTGCCAGCAGCCCAACTGACAGGGTCAATGAGCAGTTCTTC; CDR3aa: CASSPTDRVNEQFF
abundance: -; v_gene: TRBV6-5; d_gene: -; j_gene: TRBJ2-1; CDR3nt: TGTGCCAGCAGTTACGTACCCTCTAGCTCTAATGAGCAGTTCTTC; CDR3aa: CASSYVPSSSNEQFF
abundance: -; v_gene: TRBV9; d_gene: TRBD2; j_gene: TRBJ2-1; CDR3nt: TGTGCCAGCAGCGAGCTAGCGGGGGGATACTACAATGAGCAGTTCTTC; CDR3aa: CASSELAGGYYNEQFF
abundance: -; v_gene: TRBV7-9; d_gene: TRBD1; j_gene: TRBJ1-1; CDR3nt: TGTGCCAGCAGCCTCCTAGGGGGCGACACTGAAGCTTTCTTT; CDR3aa: CASSLLGGDTEAFF
abundance: -; v_gene: TRBV18; d_gene: TRBD2; j_gene: TRBJ2-5; CDR3nt: TGTGCCAGCTCACCACCGATTAGCGGGGATATTTGGGAGACCCAGTACTTC; CDR3aa: CASSPPISGDIWETQYF
abundance: -; v_gene: TRBV2; d_gene: -; j_gene: TRBJ1-2; CDR3nt: TGTGCCAGCAGGCTGAACTATGGCTACACCTTC; CDR3aa: CASRLNYGYTF
abundance: -; v_gene: TRBV10-2; d_gene: -; j_gene: TRBJ1-6; CDR3nt: TGCGCCAGCAGTGCGGACGGGCATAATTCACCCCTCCACTTT; CDR3aa: CASSADGHNSPLHF
abundance: -; v_gene: TRBV6-5; d_gene: -; j_gene: TRBJ1-5; CDR3nt: TGTGCCAGCAGCCCCGGACAGATTAGCAATCAGCCCCAGCATTTT; CDR3aa: CASSPGQISNQPQHF
abundance: -; v_gene: TRBV5-1; d_gene: TRBD2; j_gene: TRBJ2-3; CDR3nt: TGCGCCAGCAGCTTGCGCGGGGGAACCACAGATACGCAGTATTTT; CDR3aa: CASSLRGGTTDTQYF
abundance: -; v_gene: TRBV27; d_gene: TRBD2; j_gene: TRBJ2-3; CDR3nt: TGTGCCAGCAGTTTATCCGGGACTAGCGGAACAGATACGCAGTATTTT; CDR3aa: CASSLSGTSGTDTQYF
abundance: -; v_gene: TRBV30; d_gene: -; j_gene: TRBJ2-3; CDR3nt: TGTGCCTGGAGTGTACATACAGATACGCAGTATTTT; CDR3aa: CAWSVHTDTQYF
abundance: -; v_gene: TRBV4-1; d_gene: -; j_gene: TRBJ1-2; CDR3nt: TGCGCCAGCAGCCCACAAACGACAGTCAACTATGGCTACACCTTC; CDR3aa: CASSPQTTVNYGYTF
abundance: -; v_gene: TRBV6-1; d_gene: -; j_gene: TRBJ1-5; CDR3nt: TGTGCCAGCAGTGTGTCGGAGCCCCAGCATTTT; CDR3aa: CASSVSEPQHF
abundance: -; v_gene: TRBV4-3; d_gene: TRBD2; j_gene: TRBJ2-6; CDR3nt: TGCGCCAGCAGCCCCTACCCGGGGGAGCGGGAAATCGCTGGGGCCAACGTCCTGACTTTC; CDR3aa: CASSPYPGEREIAGANVLTF
abundance: -; v_gene: TRBV14; d_gene: -; j_gene: TRBJ2-5; CDR3nt: TGTGCCAGCAGCGAGAATGGGCAAGAGACCCAGTACTTC; CDR3aa: CASSENGQETQYF
abundance: -; v_gene: TRBV10-1; d_gene: -; j_gene: TRBJ2-7; CDR3nt: TGCGCCAGCAGTGAGAGGCTGGAGAGCTCCTACGAGCAGTACTTC; CDR3aa: CASSERLESSYEQYF
abundance: -; v_gene: TRBV27; d_gene: -; j_gene: TRBJ2-1; CDR3nt: TGTGCCAGCAGTTACTGGGGGCCGGACAATGAGCAGTTCTTC; CDR3aa: CASSYWGPDNEQFF
abundance: -; v_gene: TRBV6-5; d_gene: -; j_gene: TRBJ2-7; CDR3nt: TGTGCCCGCAACCCCCCGGGAGAGTACCACGAGCAGTACTTC; CDR3aa: CARNPPGEYHEQYF
abundance: few; v_gene: TRBV30; d_gene: -; j_gene: TRBJ2-3; CDR3nt: TGTGCCTGGAGTGTAGGAAGCCTGGGCACAGATACGCAGTATTTT; CDR3aa: CAWSVGSLGTDTQYF
abundance: -; v_gene: TRBV19; d_gene: TRBD2; j_gene: TRBJ2-7; CDR3nt: TGTGCCAGTAGTATTGGCGGGAGCTACGAGCAGTACTTC; CDR3aa: CASSIGGSYEQYF
abundance: -; v_gene: TRBV30; d_gene: -; j_gene: TRBJ2-3; CDR3nt: TGTGCCTTCTCCCCCGGGGCGCCGAGACCCCTTACAGATACGCAGTATTTT; CDR3aa: CAFSPGAPRPLTDTQYF
abundance: -; v_gene: TRBV11-1; d_gene: -; j_gene: TRBJ1-4; CDR3nt: TGTGCCAGCAGCTTAGACTTCCAGCCTCTCGTCCAGAATGAAAAACTGTTTTTT; CDR3aa: CASSLDFQPLVQNEKLFF
abundance: -; v_gene: TRBV13; d_gene: TRBD1; j_gene: TRBJ2-7; CDR3nt: TGTGCCAGCAGCTACGACAGGGGGCCGATGAAGTACTTC; CDR3aa: CASSYDRGPMKYF
abundance: -; v_gene: TRBV6-6; d_gene: -; j_gene: TRBJ1-3; CDR3nt: TGTGCCAGCAGTTCCCCCGGACTAGCTGGAAACACCATATATTTT; CDR3aa: CASSSPGLAGNTIYF
abundance: -; v_gene: TRBV29-1; d_gene: TRBD2; j_gene: TRBJ2-7; CDR3nt: TGCAGCGTTGGGGGACCGGGACTAGCGGGAGTTGAGCAGTACTTC; CDR3aa: CSVGGPGLAGVEQYF